Below are 11 T cell receptor beta chains sequenced from a single sample in a study of T cell repertoires in cytomegalovirus infection (dated by TCRdb to between 2019 and 2020). Sequenced on an Illumina HiSeq 1500. The public reads were run again by TCRdb, first through fastp at Q25 and then through MiXCR, and only productive beta chains were kept. Entries are consolidated by CDR3 protein sequence, retaining the most common genes and DNA. The sample table shows some 700,000 distinct CDR3 sequences, and 30% to 35% are seen once. The ten top clones hold around a sixth of the sample. These TCRs' antigens remain unknown. The sample's treatment or condition label, in plain terms: in vitro stimulation with specific CMV peptide epitopes to enrich CMV-specific T cells. The sequences come from cultured PBMCs, collected from culture after CMV antigen stimulation. The receptors stem from a human donor in good health (CMV status not recorded). Some clones in this sample may be carry-over from other donors' samples.

In its sample, this clonotype was seen many times. The rearrangement uses TRBV7-2 and TRBJ2-5; 14 bases agree with TRBD2. Germline CDR1 is SGHTA and CDR2 is FQGNSA. The CDR3 consists of 18 residues. Trimming took 5 bases from V and 0 from J; bases not matched to a gene: 8. The CDR3 region is CASSLATTSGGDQETQYF. DNA for the CDR3: TGTGCCAGCAGCCTCGCGACGACTAGCGGGGGGGACCAAGAGACCCAGTACTTC.

V and J are TRBV20-1 and TRBJ1-6; D unclear. The CDR3 length is 14 residues. Germline V gene data show CDR1 as DFQATT and CDR2 as SNEGSKA (reference sequence). Trimming removed 1 base from V and 10 bases from J, with 14 bases in between. The CDR3 loop is CSARVTHPQSPLHF. CDR3 in DNA: TGCAGTGCTAGAGTTACTCATCCCCAGTCACCCCTCCACTTT.

The gene calls are TRBV20-1 and TRBJ2-2; D uncertain. This CDR3 has 15 residues. V was trimmed by 6 bases and J by 0 bases, leaving 14 bases between them. Looked up from germline, CDR1 is DFQATT and CDR2 is SNEGSKA (reference sequence). For the CDR3, the DNA is TGCAGTGCCCGAAGGTCTAATACGAACACCGGGGAGCTGTTTTTT. Translating gives CSARRSNTNTGELFF.

J is TRBJ2-1 and V is TRBV20-1, with TRBD2 as a possible D gene (6 bases). Trimming removed 6 bases at V and 0 bases at J, with 9 bases between. The CDR3 extends over 13 amino acids. Germline V gene lookup returns CDR1 DFQATT and CDR2 SNEGSKA (reference sequence). The CDR3 region has the DNA TGCAGTGCCCTAGCGAGCTCCTACAATGAGCAGTTCTTC. Protein product: CSALASSYNEQFF.

V and J are TRBV4-1 and TRBJ2-3; D is perhaps TRBD2 (5 bases). Germline CDR1 is MGHRA and CDR2 is YSYEKL. The CDR3 totals 15 residues. Trimming took off 4 bases at V and 0 bases at J, with 11 bases between the two ends. The CDR3 DNA reads TGCGCCAGCAGCCCCGAACTAGGGAGCACAGATACGCAGTATTTT. Translated: CASSPELGSTDTQYF.

In nucleotides, the CDR3 is TGCAGTGCTAGGGGGGACATAGTACCTCAAGAGACCCAGTACTTC. Its translation: CSARGDIVPQETQYF. The chain employs TRBV20-1 and TRBJ2-5; D might be TRBD1 (6 bases). Trimming removed 3 bases at V and 2 bases at J, with 16 bases between. Per the germline V gene, CDR1 is DFQATT and CDR2 is SNEGSKA (reference sequence). The CDR3 is 15 amino acids.

The V gene is TRBV4-1, the J gene TRBJ2-7, with 11 bases lining up with TRBD2. The J segment lost 4 bases and the V segment lost 3 bases, leaving 5 bases of the junction unmatched. Germline-derived CDR1 and CDR2 are MGHRA and YSYEKL. This CDR3 has 15 amino acids. CDR3 in amino acids: CASSHSSGGTYEQYF. The CDR3 coding sequence is TGCGCCAGCAGCCATTCTAGCGGGGGGACATACGAGCAGTACTTC.

The rearrangement links TRBV6-6 to TRBJ1-3; D call uncertain. Trimming removed 10 bases from V and 0 bases from J, with 16 bases in between. The CDR3 totals 15 residues. Germline loops: CDR1 MNHNY, CDR2 SVGAGI (reference sequence). This chain's CDR3 is CATGFSSYSGNTIYF. Here the CDR3 DNA reads TGTGCCACCGGATTTTCCTCGTACTCTGGAAACACCATATATTTT.

This clonotype appeared a few times. The rearrangement joins TRBV12-3 or TRBV12-4 to TRBJ2-1; the match to TRBD2 covers 8 bases. This CDR3 has 16 residues. The V and J ends lost 0 bases and 4 bases, in that order; junction bases with no gene match: 5. The CDR3 reads CASSLAMVAGYNEQFF. In DNA, the CDR3 is TGTGCCAGCAGTTTAGCGATGGTAGCGGGGTACAATGAGCAGTTCTTC.

The chain links TRBV18 to TRBJ2-3, with 8 bases identical to TRBD2. Per germline, CDR1 KGHSH and CDR2 LQKENI. The CDR3 covers 17 residues. J lost 2 bases, V lost 0 bases, and 7 bases had no gene match. DNA for the CDR3: TGTGCCAGCTCACCACCCATCCCTAGCGGGTCCACAGATACGCAGTATTTT. Its protein product is CASSPPIPSGSTDTQYF.

This clonotype came up many times. The V call is TRBV7-2, the J call TRBJ2-3; 9 bases agree with TRBD2. V shed 3 bases, J shed 3 bases, and the junction held 4 bases outside the gene matches. The CDR3 is 15 residues long. Germline loops: CDR1 SGHTA, CDR2 FQGNSA. In DNA, the CDR3 is TGTGCCAGCAGCTTTTCCAGCGGGAGGACAGATACGCAGTATTTT. It codes for CASSFSSGRTDTQYF.